This T cell receptor (beta chain) was captured by sequencing in a study of blood T cell repertoires in COVID-19 (dated by TCRdb to about 2020). About the investigation overall: Samples from collaborators originated in the United States, Italy and Spain and spanned both the acute and convalescent phases of COVID-19. Deeply sampled blood TCRbeta repertoires from subjects exposed to, actively infected with, or recovered from COVID-19 were included in the dataset. The repertoires were released in a freely available public database intended as a resource for research on the immune response to SARS-CoV-2. The samples were drawn from the first 160 participants of the ongoing ImmuneRACE study and from 1,254 subjects provided by 6 global collaborators. Sample metadata almost always included a de-identified subject ID, COVID-19 status, age in years and sex. The prospective study material was composed of cDNA or gDNA derived from T cells, B-cell-depleted T cells, or PBMCs. Where HLA class I and class II types were available, the types were taken from metadata supplied by the sample provider, not from assay-based typing.

TCRbeta CDR3 regions were amplified from genomic DNA using the immunoSEQ Assay, a bias-controlled multiplex PCR. As for the authors' bioinformatics: The number of nucleated cells in each sample was estimated by amplification of reference gene primers within the assay. To quantify the absolute abundance of each unique TCRbeta CDR3 rearrangement, sequence reads were collapsed and filtered. For each sample, productive Simpson clonality was calculated as the square root of Simpson's diversity index over productive rearrangements. This immuneACCESS table, as held by TCRdb, lists in-frame sequences with V and J called but not all clones. Of the missing ones, under half trace to an unresolved V gene in checked studies; the others have no known cause. That table gives V, J and clone size, and the DNA gave D and trimming. This sample has tens of thousands of clones in its table, and about nine tenths of those were observed once. Clones ranked in the top ten supply about 7% of the sample.

V is shortened by 9 bases, J by 3 bases, and the region joining them spans 21 bases. From the cysteine through the phenylalanine, the CDR3 covers 16 amino acids. Only the CDR3 DNA is retained, 48 bases long and in frame from the first base. In the germline V gene (reference sequence), CDR1 corresponds to MNHEY and CDR2 to SMNVEV. A word on this clone: No antigen is known for it. No base quality information exists; no much larger clone differs at one position.

The collaborating institutions used their own protocols to collect whole blood in K2EDTA tubes. Collaborator samples were shipped for TCRbeta analysis as frozen whole blood, isolated PBMCs, or DNA extracted from either sample type. On the study overall, not on this receptor specifically: The quantity of clinical and demographic metadata differed by source and by participant and was supplied without curation.

This receptor was identified in a human donor in a cohort sampled during active COVID-19. The rearrangement joined TRBV27 to TRBJ1-5, with the identity of the D gene unclear. Specimen: peripheral blood. The DNA sequence is as follows: TGTGCCAGATGGGGAGGACTAGACCCGATCAATCAGCCCCAGCATTTT. This yields the protein CARWGGLDPINQPQHF.